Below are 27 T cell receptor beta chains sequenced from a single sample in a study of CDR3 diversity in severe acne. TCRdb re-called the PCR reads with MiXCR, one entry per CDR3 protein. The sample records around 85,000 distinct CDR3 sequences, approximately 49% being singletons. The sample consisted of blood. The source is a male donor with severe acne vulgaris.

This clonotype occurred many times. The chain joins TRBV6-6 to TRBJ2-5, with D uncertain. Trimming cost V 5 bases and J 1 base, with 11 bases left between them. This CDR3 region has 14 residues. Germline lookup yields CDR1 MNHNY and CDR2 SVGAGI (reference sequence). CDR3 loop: CASSPQLIQETQYF. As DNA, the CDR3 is TGTGCCAGCAGTCCCCAGTTAATCCAAGAGACCCAGTACTTC.

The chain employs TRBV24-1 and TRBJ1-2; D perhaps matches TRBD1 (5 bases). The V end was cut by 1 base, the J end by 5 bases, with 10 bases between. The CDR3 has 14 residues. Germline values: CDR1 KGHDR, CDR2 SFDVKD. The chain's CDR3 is CATSDFATAYGYTF. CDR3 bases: TGTGCCACCAGTGATTTCGCGACAGCGTATGGCTACACCTTC.

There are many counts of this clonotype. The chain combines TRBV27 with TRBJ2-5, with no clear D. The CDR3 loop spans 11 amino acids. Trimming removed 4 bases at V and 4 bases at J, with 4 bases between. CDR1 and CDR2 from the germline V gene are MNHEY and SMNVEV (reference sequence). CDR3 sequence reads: CASSSRETQYF. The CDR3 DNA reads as TGTGCCAGCAGTTCGCGAGAGACCCAGTACTTC.

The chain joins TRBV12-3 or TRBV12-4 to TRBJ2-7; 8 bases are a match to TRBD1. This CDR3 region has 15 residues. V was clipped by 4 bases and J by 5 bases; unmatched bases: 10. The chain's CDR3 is CASSSVQGAINEQYF. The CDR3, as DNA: TGTGCCAGCAGTTCCGTCCAGGGGGCCATCAACGAGCAGTACTTC.

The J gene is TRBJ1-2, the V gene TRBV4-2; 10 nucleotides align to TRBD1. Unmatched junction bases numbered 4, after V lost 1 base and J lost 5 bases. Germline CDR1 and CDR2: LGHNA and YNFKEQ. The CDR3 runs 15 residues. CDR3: CASSQGTGGRYGYTF. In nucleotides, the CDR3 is TGTGCCAGCAGCCAAGGGACAGGGGGTCGGTATGGCTACACCTTC.

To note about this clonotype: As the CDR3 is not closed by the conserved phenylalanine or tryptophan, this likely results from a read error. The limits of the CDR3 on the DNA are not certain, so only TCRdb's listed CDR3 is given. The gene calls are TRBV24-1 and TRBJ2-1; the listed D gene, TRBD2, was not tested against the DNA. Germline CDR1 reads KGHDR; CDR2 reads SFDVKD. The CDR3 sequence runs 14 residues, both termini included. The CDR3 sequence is CATSDSGTSGRAPL.

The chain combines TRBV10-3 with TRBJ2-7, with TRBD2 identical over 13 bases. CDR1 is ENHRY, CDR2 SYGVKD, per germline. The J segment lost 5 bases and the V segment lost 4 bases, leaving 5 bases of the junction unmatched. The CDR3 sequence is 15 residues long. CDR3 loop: CAISAGGLAGDEQYF. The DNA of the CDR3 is TGTGCCATCAGTGCAGGAGGACTAGCGGGAGACGAGCAGTACTTC.

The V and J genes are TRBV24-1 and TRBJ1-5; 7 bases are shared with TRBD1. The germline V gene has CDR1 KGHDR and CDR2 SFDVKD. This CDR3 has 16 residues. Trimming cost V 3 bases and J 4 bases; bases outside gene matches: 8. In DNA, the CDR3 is TGTGCCACCAGTGATATTAGGGACAGTCCTAATCAGCCCCAGCATTTT. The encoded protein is CATSDIRDSPNQPQHF.

The CDR3 bases are TGCGCCAGCAGCCAACCTCGGACGAGTTTGGAGCAGTTCTTC. Protein: CASSQPRTSLEQFF. V gene TRBV4-1 combines with J gene TRBJ2-1; D is ambiguous. V lost 2 bases and J 10 bases, leaving 15 bases between the germline ends. Germline loops: CDR1 MGHRA, CDR2 YSYEKL. The CDR3 length is 14 residues.

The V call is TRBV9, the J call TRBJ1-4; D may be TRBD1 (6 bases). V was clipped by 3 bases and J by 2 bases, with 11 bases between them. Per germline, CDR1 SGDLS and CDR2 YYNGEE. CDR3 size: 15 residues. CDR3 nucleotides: TGTGCCAGCAGCGCCGAGGGGGGGACTAATGAAAAACTGTTTTTT. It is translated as CASSAEGGTNEKLFF. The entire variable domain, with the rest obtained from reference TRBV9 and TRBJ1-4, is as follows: DSGVTQTPKHLITATGQRVTLRCSPRSGDLSVYWYQQSLDQGLQFLIQYYNGEERAKGNILERFSAQQFPDLHSELNLSSLELGDSALYFCASSAEGGTNEKLFFGSGTQLSVL.

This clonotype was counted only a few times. CDR3 DNA: TGTGCCAGCTCATCCCTTGAGGCAGATACGCAGTATTTT. This encodes CASSSLEADTQYF. The chain carries TRBV18 and TRBJ2-3; no definite D call. Trimming shortened V by 5 bases and J by 4 bases, and 10 bases separated the two germline ends. Germline V gene sequence: CDR1 KGHSH, CDR2 LQKENI. CDR3 length: 13 amino acids.

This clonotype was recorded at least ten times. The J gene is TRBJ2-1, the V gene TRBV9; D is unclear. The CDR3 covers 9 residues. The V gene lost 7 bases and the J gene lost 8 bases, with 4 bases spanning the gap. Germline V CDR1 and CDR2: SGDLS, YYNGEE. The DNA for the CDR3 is TGTGCCAGCGGCGATGAGCAGTTCTTC. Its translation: CASGDEQFF.

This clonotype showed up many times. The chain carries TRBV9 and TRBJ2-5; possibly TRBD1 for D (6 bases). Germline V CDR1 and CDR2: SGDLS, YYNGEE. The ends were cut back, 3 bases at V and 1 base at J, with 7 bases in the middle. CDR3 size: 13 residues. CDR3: CASSGQAQETQYF. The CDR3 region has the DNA TGTGCCAGCAGCGGACAGGCCCAAGAGACCCAGTACTTC.

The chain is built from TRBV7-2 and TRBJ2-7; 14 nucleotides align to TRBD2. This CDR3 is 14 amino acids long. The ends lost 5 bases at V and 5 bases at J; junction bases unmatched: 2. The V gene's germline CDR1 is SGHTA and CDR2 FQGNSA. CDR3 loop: CASSKGLAGDEQYF. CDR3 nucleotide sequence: TGTGCCAGCAGCAAGGGACTAGCGGGAGACGAGCAGTACTTC.

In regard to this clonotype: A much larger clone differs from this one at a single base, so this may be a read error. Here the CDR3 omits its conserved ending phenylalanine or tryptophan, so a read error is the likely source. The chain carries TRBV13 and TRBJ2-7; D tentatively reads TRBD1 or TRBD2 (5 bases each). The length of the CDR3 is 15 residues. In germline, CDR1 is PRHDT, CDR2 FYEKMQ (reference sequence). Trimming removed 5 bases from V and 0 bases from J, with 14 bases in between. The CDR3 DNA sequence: TGTGCCAGCAGCCAAGCGGCAGGGTTCTCCTACGAGCAGTACTCC. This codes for CASSQAAGFSYEQYS.

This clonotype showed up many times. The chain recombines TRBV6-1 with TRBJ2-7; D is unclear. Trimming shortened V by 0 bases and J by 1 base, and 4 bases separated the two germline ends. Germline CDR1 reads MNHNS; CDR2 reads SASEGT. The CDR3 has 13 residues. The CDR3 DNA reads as TGTGCCAGCAGTGAAGCAGAATCCTACGAGCAGTACTTC. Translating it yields CASSEAESYEQYF.

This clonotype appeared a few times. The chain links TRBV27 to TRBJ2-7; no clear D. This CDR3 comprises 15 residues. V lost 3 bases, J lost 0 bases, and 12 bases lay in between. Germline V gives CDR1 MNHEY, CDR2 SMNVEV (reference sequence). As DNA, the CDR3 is TGTGCCAGCAGTTTTTCGGTCTACAGCTCCTACGAGCAGTACTTC. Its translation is CASSFSVYSSYEQYF.

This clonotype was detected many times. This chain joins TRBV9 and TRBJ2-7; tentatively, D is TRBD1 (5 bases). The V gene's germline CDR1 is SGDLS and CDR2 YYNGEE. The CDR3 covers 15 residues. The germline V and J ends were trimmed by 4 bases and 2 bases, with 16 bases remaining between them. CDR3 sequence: CASSLGPQETYEQYF. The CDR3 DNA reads TGTGCCAGCAGCCTGGGGCCACAGGAGACCTACGAGCAGTACTTC. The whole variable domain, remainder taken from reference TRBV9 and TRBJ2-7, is DSGVTQTPKHLITATGQRVTLRCSPRSGDLSVYWYQQSLDQGLQFLIQYYNGEERAKGNILERFSAQQFPDLHSELNLSSLELGDSALYFCASSLGPQETYEQYFGPGTRLTVT.

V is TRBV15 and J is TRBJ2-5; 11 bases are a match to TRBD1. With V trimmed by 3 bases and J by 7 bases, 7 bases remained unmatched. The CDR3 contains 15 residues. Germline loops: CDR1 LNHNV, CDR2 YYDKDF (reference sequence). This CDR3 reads CATSSRDRGGVTQYF. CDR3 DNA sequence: TGTGCCACCAGCAGCCGGGACAGGGGGGGGGTGACCCAGTACTTC.

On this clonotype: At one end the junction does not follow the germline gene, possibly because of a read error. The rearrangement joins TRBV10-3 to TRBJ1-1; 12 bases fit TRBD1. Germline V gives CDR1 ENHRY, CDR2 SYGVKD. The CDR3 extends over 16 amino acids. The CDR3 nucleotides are TGTGCCAGCAGTTTGGGGGACAGGGGGCGGATCACTGAAGCTTTCTTT. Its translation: CASSLGDRGRITEAFF.

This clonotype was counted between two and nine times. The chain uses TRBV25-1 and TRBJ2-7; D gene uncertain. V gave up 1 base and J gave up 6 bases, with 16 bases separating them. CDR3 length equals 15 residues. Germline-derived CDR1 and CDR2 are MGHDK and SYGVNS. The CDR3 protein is CASSEFERAWGEQYF. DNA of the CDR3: TGTGCCAGCAGTGAATTCGAAAGAGCATGGGGCGAGCAGTACTTC.

The CDR3 sequence is CASSISPGGTGELFF. In nucleotides, the CDR3 is TGTGCCAGTAGTATAAGCCCCGGGGGCACCGGGGAGCTGTTTTTT. This chain joins TRBV19 and TRBJ2-2, with D perhaps TRBD2 (6 bases). Trimming left V 2 bases short and J 4 bases short, with 11 bases between. The germline V gene encodes CDR1 LNHDA and CDR2 SQIVND (reference sequence). The CDR3 is 15 residues long.

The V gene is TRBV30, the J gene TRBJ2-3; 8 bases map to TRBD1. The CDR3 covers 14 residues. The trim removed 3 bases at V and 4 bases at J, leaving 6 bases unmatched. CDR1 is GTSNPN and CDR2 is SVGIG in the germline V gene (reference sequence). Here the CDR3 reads CAWRVLQGADTQYF. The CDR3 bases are TGTGCCTGGAGGGTACTACAGGGGGCAGATACGCAGTATTTT.

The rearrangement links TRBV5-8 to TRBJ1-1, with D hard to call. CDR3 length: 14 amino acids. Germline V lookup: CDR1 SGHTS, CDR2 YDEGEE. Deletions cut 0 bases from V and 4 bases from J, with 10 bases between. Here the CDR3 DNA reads TGTGCCAGCAGCTTGGGTAGAGCGGGCACTGAAGCTTTCTTT. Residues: CASSLGRAGTEAFF.

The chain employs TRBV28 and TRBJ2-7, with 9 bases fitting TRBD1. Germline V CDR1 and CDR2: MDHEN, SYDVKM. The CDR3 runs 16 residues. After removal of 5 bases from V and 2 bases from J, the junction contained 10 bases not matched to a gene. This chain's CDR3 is CASSPGNRGPAYEQYV. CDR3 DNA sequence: TGTGCCAGCAGTCCCGGGAACAGGGGGCCTGCCTACGAGCAGTACGTC.

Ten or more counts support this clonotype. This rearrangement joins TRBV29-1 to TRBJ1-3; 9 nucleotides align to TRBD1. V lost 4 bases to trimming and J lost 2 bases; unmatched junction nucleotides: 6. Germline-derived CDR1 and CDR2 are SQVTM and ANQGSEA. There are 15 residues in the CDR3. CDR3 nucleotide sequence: TGCAGCGTTGGGGGACAGGGCAAGGCTGGAAACACCATATATTTT. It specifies CSVGGQGKAGNTIYF.

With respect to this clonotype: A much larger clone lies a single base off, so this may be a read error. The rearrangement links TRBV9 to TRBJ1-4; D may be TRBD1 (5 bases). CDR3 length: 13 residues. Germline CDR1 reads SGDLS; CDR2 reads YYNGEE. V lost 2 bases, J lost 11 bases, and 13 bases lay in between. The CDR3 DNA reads TGTGCCAGCAGCGTTGGGGACGGTAGTAAACTGTTTTTT. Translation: CASSVGDGSKLFF.